The 23 T cell receptor beta chains below come from one sample, sequenced in a study of cytomegalovirus exposure and HLA in healthy donors. Researchers ran the PCR with 60 Vbeta and 13 Jbeta primers. Sequenced by immunoSEQ multiplex PCR; TCRdb stores in-frame clones only, minus some. The sample has about 190,000 clones, around 85% seen once. Sample: PBMCs. The receptors stem from a man over 45 in good health and CMV-seronegative.

The rearrangement joins TRBV13 to TRBJ1-3; TRBD1 might be the D (5 bases). The CDR3 runs to 15 residues. CDR1 and CDR2 from the germline V gene are PRHDT and FYEKMQ (reference sequence). Trimming left V 0 bases short and J 0 bases short, with 6 bases between. CDR3 nucleotide sequence: TGTGCCAGCAGCTTAGGTCAGGGCTCTGGAAACACCATATATTTT. Encoded protein: CASSLGQGSGNTIYF.

This rearrangement joins TRBV7-9 to TRBJ2-7; D call uncertain. Germline CDR1 reads SEHNR; CDR2 reads FQNEAQ (reference sequence). The CDR3 has 14 residues. V dropped 0 bases and J dropped 4 bases, with 10 bases sitting between them. Written as DNA, the CDR3 is TGTGCCAGCAGCTTAGCGTCACAGTCGTACGAGCAGTACTTC. It codes for CASSLASQSYEQYF.

The chain recombines TRBV12-5 with TRBJ1-5; the match to TRBD1 covers 9 bases. Germline CDR1 reads LGHNT; CDR2 reads FRNRAP. The CDR3 extends over 15 amino acids. With 4 bases clipped from V and 7 bases from J, the junction kept 8 bases outside the gene matches. The CDR3: CASGSGDRVEQPQHF. The CDR3 DNA reads TGTGCTAGTGGTTCCGGGGACAGGGTTGAGCAGCCCCAGCATTTT. Filled out from reference TRBV12-5 and TRBJ1-5, the complete variable domain reads DARVTQTPRHKVTEMGQEVTMRCQPILGHNTVFWYRQTMMQGLELLAYFRNRAPLDDSGMPKDRFSAEMPDATLATLKIQPSEPRDSAVYFCASGSGDRVEQPQHFGDGTRLSIL.

The V and J genes are TRBV6-1 and TRBJ2-3, with no clear D. With 3 bases removed from V and 4 bases from J, the gap between germline ends came to 17 bases. Germline values: CDR1 MNHNS, CDR2 SASEGT. The CDR3 length is 16 residues. CDR3 sequence reads: CASSDPGLRPPDTQYF. CDR3 DNA sequence: TGTGCCAGCAGTGATCCGGGTCTACGGCCCCCAGATACGCAGTATTTT.

The rearrangement links TRBV5-5 to TRBJ1-3; the D gene is possibly TRBD1 (6 bases). Germline lookup yields CDR1 SGHKS and CDR2 YYEKEE (reference sequence). The V and J ends lost 7 bases and 3 bases respectively, with 11 bases between them. This CDR3 has 13 residues. The chain's CDR3 is CASGGGFGNTIYF. In DNA form, the CDR3 reads TGTGCCAGCGGGGGCGGCTTTGGAAACACCATATATTTT.

This sequence joins TRBV4-1 and TRBJ1-1, with TRBD1 matching 11 bases. V dropped 6 bases and J dropped 5; count of bases not matched to a gene: 11. There are 16 residues in the CDR3. Germline V CDR1 and CDR2: MGHRA, YSYEKL. CDR3 sequence: CASSYGQGARVTEAFF. CDR3 nucleotide sequence: TGCGCCAGCAGTTATGGACAGGGGGCGCGAGTTACTGAAGCTTTCTTT.

The J gene is TRBJ1-3, the V gene TRBV5-1; tentative D call: TRBD1 (6 bases). Germline CDR1 and CDR2: SGHRS and YFSETQ. This CDR3 is built from 14 residues. Trimming cost V 4 bases and J 4 bases, with 12 bases left between them. CDR3 protein: CASSGGGRGNTIYF. In DNA form, the CDR3 reads TGCGCCAGCAGCGGGGGGGGGCGCGGAAACACCATATATTTT.

The rearrangement uses TRBV4-1 and TRBJ2-1; possibly TRBD2 for D (5 bases). Germline lookup yields CDR1 MGHRA and CDR2 YSYEKL. V was clipped by 0 bases and J by 3 bases, with 15 bases between them. The CDR3 is 17 residues long. The CDR3 region has the DNA TGCGCCAGCAGCCAAGAGTCAACGGGGTCCTTCTACAATGAGCAGTTCTTC. This sequence encodes CASSQESTGSFYNEQFF.

J is TRBJ1-1 and V is TRBV7-2; no clear D gene. Germline lookup yields CDR1 SGHTA and CDR2 FQGNSA. Trimming left V 1 base short and J 11 bases short, with 11 bases between. CDR3 length: 12 amino acids. The CDR3 loop reads CASSLVGGYAFF. The CDR3 DNA sequence: TGTGCCAGCAGCTTAGTAGGAGGGTACGCTTTCTTT.

A remark on this clone: The same CDR3 arises from other DNA sequences in this sample as well. This CDR3 is CASNIERGQAFGYTF. The CDR3 DNA sequence: TGTGCCAGCAACATCGAGAGGGGACAGGCTTTTGGCTACACCTTC. The chain is built from TRBV11-2 and TRBJ1-2, with 8 positions matching TRBD1. The V and J ends lost 7 bases and 7 bases, in that order; junction bases with no gene match: 14. Germline-derived CDR1 and CDR2 are SGHAT and FQNNGV. CDR3 length: 15 residues.

This rearrangement joins TRBV7-9 to TRBJ2-2; 9 bases line up with TRBD1. Germline values: CDR1 SEHNR, CDR2 FQNEAQ (reference sequence). The junction had 10 bases not matched to a gene; V was cut back by 5 bases and J by 6 bases. CDR3 length: 16 residues. CDR3 DNA: TGTGCCAGCAGCGCCATCCGGGACAGGGCCTCCGGGGAGCTGTTTTTT. Translation gives CASSAIRDRASGELFF.

The rearrangement links TRBV7-9 to TRBJ1-4, with 7 positions matching TRBD1. Germline V CDR1 and CDR2: SEHNR, FQNEAQ (reference sequence). Unmatched junction bases numbered 14, after V lost 5 bases and J lost 8 bases. The CDR3 has 16 residues. CDR3 residues: CASSPSGTDLREKLFF. The CDR3 nucleotides read TGTGCCAGCAGCCCCTCTGGGACAGATTTGCGCGAAAAACTGTTTTTT.

In this sample, this clone turned up a few times. The rearrangement links TRBV9 to TRBJ2-2; 11 bases align to TRBD2. The CDR3 length is 21 residues. J lost 5 bases, V lost 3 bases, and 21 bases had no gene match. The germline V gene encodes CDR1 SGDLS and CDR2 YYNGEE. In DNA form, the CDR3 reads TGTGCCAGCAGCGCCCCTTTACGACTAGCGGGGCCGGGAAGTGGGACCGGGGAGCTGTTTTTT. Its protein product is CASSAPLRLAGPGSGTGELFF. Based on the CDR3 plus reference TRBV9 and TRBJ2-2, the full variable domain is DSGVTQTPKHLITATGQRVTLRCSPRSGDLSVYWYQQSLDQGLQFLIQYYNGEERAKGNILERFSAQQFPDLHSELNLSSLELGDSALYFCASSAPLRLAGPGSGTGELFFGEGSRLTVL.

The chain has TRBV2 and TRBJ1-5; the D is unclear. This CDR3 spans 14 amino acids. The germline V gene has CDR1 SNHLY and CDR2 FYNNEI. V gave up 4 bases and J gave up 0 bases, with 7 bases separating them. The CDR3 coding sequence is TGTGCCAGCAGTGCTATAGATAGCAATCAGCCCCAGCATTTT. Translating it yields CASSAIDSNQPQHF.

The chain uses TRBV18 and TRBJ2-1, with 10 bases matching TRBD1. The CDR3 covers 18 residues. Looked up from germline, CDR1 is KGHSH and CDR2 is LQKENI. J gave up 0 bases and V 1 base, and 6 bases lay outside the gene matches. CDR3 residues: CASSPREGQGYSYNEQFF. CDR3 nucleotide sequence: TGTGCCAGCTCACCACGGGAGGGACAGGGGTACTCCTACAATGAGCAGTTCTTC.

J is TRBJ1-5 and V is TRBV15; D unclear. The CDR3 spans 16 residues. V dropped 0 bases and J dropped 7 bases, with 16 bases sitting between them. Germline V gene sequence: CDR1 LNHNV, CDR2 YYDKDF (reference sequence). The CDR3 DNA is TGTGCCACCAGCAGAGATCCGGAGGGAAGAGGGCAGCCCCAGCATTTT. Its translation is CATSRDPEGRGQPQHF.

The CDR3 DNA reads TGCAGCGTTGCGCCGGGACAGGGTCGTGAAAAACTGTTTTTT. Amino acid sequence: CSVAPGQGREKLFF. This rearrangement joins TRBV29-1 to TRBJ1-4, with 9 bases aligning to TRBD1. CDR3 size: 14 residues. With 4 bases clipped from V and 7 bases from J, the junction kept 7 bases outside the gene matches. The germline CDR1 and CDR2 sequences are SQVTM and ANQGSEA.

The chain is built from TRBV18 and TRBJ1-6; 7 nucleotides agree with TRBD1. The CDR3 is 15 residues long. The ends lost 1 base at V and 6 bases at J; junction bases unmatched: 3. CDR1 is KGHSH and CDR2 is LQKENI in the germline V gene. CDR3 DNA: TGTGCCAGCTCACCACAGGGGGCCGGTAATTCACCCCTCCACTTT. Protein product: CASSPQGAGNSPLHF. Complete variable domain (other parts from reference TRBV18 and TRBJ1-6): NAGVMQNPRHLVRRRGQEARLRCSPMKGHSHVYWYRQLPEEGLKFMVYLQKENIIDESGMPKERFSAEFPKEGPSILRIQQVVRGDSAAYFCASSPQGAGNSPLHFGNGTRLTVT.

V is TRBV6-1 and J is TRBJ2-5; tentative D call: TRBD2 (5 bases). The CDR3 spans 12 residues. V was cut by 1 base and J by 5 bases, with 5 bases left in between. CDR1 is MNHNS and CDR2 is SASEGT in the germline V gene. The CDR3 bases are TGTGCCAGCAGTGAAGGGAGGGAGACCCAGTACTTC. It encodes CASSEGRETQYF.

This clone was observed a single time. The CDR3 here is CASTKYGTGLNTEAFF. The CDR3 DNA reads TGTGCCAGCACCAAGTACGGGACAGGGTTGAACACTGAAGCTTTCTTT. The rearrangement uses TRBV6-6 and TRBJ1-1, with TRBD1 matching 9 bases. CDR3 length: 16 residues. Germline loops: CDR1 MNHNY, CDR2 SVGAGI (reference sequence). The J segment lost 0 bases and the V segment lost 7 bases, leaving 9 bases of the junction unmatched.

This chain links TRBV19 with TRBJ2-7; the D gene is possibly TRBD2 (6 bases). This CDR3 contains 11 residues. Between the trimmed V and J ends, which lost 5 bases and 6 bases, there was a span of 8 bases. Looked up from germline, CDR1 is LNHDA and CDR2 is SQIVND (reference sequence). Here the CDR3 reads CASSLGGEQYF. The CDR3 DNA is TGTGCCAGTAGTTTGGGGGGCGAGCAGTACTTC.

The DNA for the CDR3 is TGTGCCAGCAGCTTCTCCGGGACTGTCGTGGGGGAGACCCAGTACTTC. Encoded protein: CASSFSGTVVGETQYF. The rearrangement links TRBV7-9 to TRBJ2-5; tentative D call: TRBD2 (6 bases). V shed 3 bases and J shed 5 bases, with 19 bases lying between them. Germline V lookup: CDR1 SEHNR, CDR2 FQNEAQ (reference sequence). The CDR3 is made up of 16 amino acids.

The J gene is TRBJ1-1, the V gene TRBV19; the D gene is possibly TRBD1 (6 bases). Trimming took off 4 bases at V and 1 base at J, with 7 bases between the two ends. Germline V gene data show CDR1 as LNHDA and CDR2 as SQIVND (reference sequence). This CDR3 has 13 residues. Here the CDR3 DNA reads TGTGCCAGTAGTAGGGACACGAACACTGAAGCTTTCTTT. It is translated as CASSRDTNTEAFF.